This T cell receptor beta chain was sequenced in a study of T cell repertoires in cytomegalovirus infection. The CDR3 length is 13 residues. Looked up from germline, CDR1 is SGHTA and CDR2 is FQGNSA. V shed 7 bases and J shed 8 bases, with 15 bases lying between them. TCRdb ran MiXCR on the reads and lists one entry per CDR3 protein. The sample has about 700,000 distinct CDR3 sequences, around a third seen once; the top ten hold around a sixth. General study results and limits: Summed frequency of public TCR beta families distinguished CMV carriers with the relevant HLA.

This clonotype was seen at least ten times. Antigen unknown. The sample consisted of cultured PBMCs, taken from culture after CMV antigen stimulation. The rearrangement links TRBV7-2 to TRBJ2-1; D remains ambiguous. This TCR derives from a human donor in good health (CMV status not recorded). Some clones in this sample may be carry-over from other donors' samples. The CDR3 DNA reads as TGTGCCAGCACCCCCCCCGGCGGCGATGAGCAGTTCTTC. As protein: CASTPPGGDEQFF.